These 18 T cell receptor beta chains originate from one sample sequenced in a study of cytomegalovirus exposure and HLA in healthy donors. Primers: 60 Vbeta forward and 13 Jbeta reverse. The table came from immunoSEQ multiplex PCR; TCRdb's copy has only in-frame clones and leaves some out. Recorded for this sample: 150,000 to 200,000 clones. The sample comprised PBMCs. The origin of the receptors is a woman in her late teens or twenties in good health and CMV-seropositive.

The chain employs TRBV6-1 and TRBJ2-1; 13 bases agree with TRBD2. Germline V gives CDR1 MNHNS, CDR2 SASEGT. CDR3 length: 15 amino acids. Germline trimming cut 7 bases from V and 4 bases from J; bases unmatched to any gene: 4. The CDR3 DNA reads as TGTGCCAGCACAGGACTAGCGGGGGAATACAATGAGCAGTTCTTC. This encodes CASTGLAGEYNEQFF.

This rearrangement joins TRBV9 to TRBJ2-2, with TRBD2 matching over 9 bases. Germline V gives CDR1 SGDLS, CDR2 YYNGEE. The CDR3 extends over 16 amino acids. J lost 0 bases, V lost 0 bases, and 0 bases had no gene match. The CDR3 loop is CASSVGLAANTGELFF. Here the CDR3 DNA reads TGTGCCAGCAGCGTAGGACTAGCGGCGAACACCGGGGAGCTGTTTTTT.

This sequence joins TRBV5-1 and TRBJ2-1, with 8 bases lining up with TRBD2. V shed 5 bases, J shed 9 bases, and the junction held 10 bases outside the gene matches. CDR1 is SGHRS and CDR2 is YFSETQ in the germline V gene. The CDR3 covers 14 residues. The chain's CDR3 is CASRIPGLDGEQFF. CDR3 in DNA: TGCGCCAGCAGGATTCCGGGACTAGACGGTGAGCAGTTCTTC. Looking up the rest from reference TRBV5-1 and TRBJ2-1 gives the full variable domain: KAGVTQTPRYLIKTRGQQVTLSCSPISGHRSVSWYQQTPGQGLQFLFEYFSETQRNKGNFPGRFSGRQFSNSRSEMNVSTLELGDSALYLCASRIPGLDGEQFFGPGTRLTVL.

The J gene is TRBJ2-7, the V gene TRBV11-2, with 12 bases identical to TRBD2. Germline V gene lookup returns CDR1 SGHAT and CDR2 FQNNGV. The CDR3 runs to 16 residues. Trimming took 0 bases from V and 2 from J; bases not matched to a gene: 2. CDR3 loop: CASSLDRLAGAYEQYF. Written as DNA, the CDR3 is TGTGCCAGCAGCTTAGACCGACTAGCGGGAGCCTACGAGCAGTACTTC.

The chain has TRBV27 and TRBJ2-1, with D hard to call. The germline CDR1 and CDR2 sequences are MNHEY and SMNVEV (reference sequence). Trimming stripped 3 bases from V and 9 bases from J, with 6 bases between. This CDR3 is built from 11 residues. CDR3 in DNA: TGTGCCAGCAGTTTCGGTGGTGAGCAGTTCTTC. This codes for CASSFGGEQFF.

The gene calls are TRBV4-2 and TRBJ2-5, with D unclear. This CDR3 is 14 amino acids long. Germline V gives CDR1 LGHNA, CDR2 YNFKEQ. V lost 0 bases to trimming and J lost 3 bases, with 8 bases between them. This CDR3 is CASSQDLEKETQYF. The CDR3 DNA reads as TGTGCCAGCAGCCAAGATTTAGAAAAAGAGACCCAGTACTTC.

CDR3 in amino acids: CASSYTGGEETQYF. CDR3 DNA sequence: TGTGCCAGCAGTTATACCGGGGGGGAGGAGACCCAGTACTTC. V gene TRBV6-6 combines with J gene TRBJ2-5, with 8 bases identical to TRBD2. V lost 3 bases to trimming and J lost 5 bases; unmatched junction nucleotides: 5. Looked up from germline, CDR1 is MNHNY and CDR2 is SVGAGI (reference sequence). This CDR3 has 14 residues.

The V and J genes are TRBV7-9 and TRBJ2-2, with D hard to call. The CDR3 covers 13 residues. The V and J ends lost 2 bases and 4 bases respectively, with 5 bases between them. Germline V gives CDR1 SEHNR, CDR2 FQNEAQ (reference sequence). The CDR3 loop is CASSLSPTGELFF. In nucleotides, the CDR3 is TGTGCCAGCAGCTTAAGCCCCACCGGGGAGCTGTTTTTT.

This sequence joins TRBV7-2 and TRBJ1-6; D remains unclear. Germline V gene lookup returns CDR1 SGHTA and CDR2 FQGNSA. The CDR3 is 14 residues long. V was pared by 6 bases and J by 4 bases, with 10 bases between. This CDR3 reads CASSHRDYNSPLHF. The DNA of the CDR3 is TGTGCCAGCAGTCACCGGGATTATAATTCACCCCTCCACTTT.

This chain connects TRBV5-1 to TRBJ2-1; 9 bases line up with TRBD2. Trimming removed 3 bases from V and 8 bases from J; junction bases left unmatched: 9. Germline V gene lookup returns CDR1 SGHRS and CDR2 YFSETQ. The length of the CDR3 is 15 residues. In nucleotides, the CDR3 is TGCGCCAGCAGCTCACCGGGACTAGCTTTCTATGAGCAGTTCTTC. Translating gives CASSSPGLAFYEQFF.

The chain couples TRBV7-9 to TRBJ1-5; 7 nucleotides agree with TRBD1. The length of the CDR3 is 15 residues. Germline V lookup: CDR1 SEHNR, CDR2 FQNEAQ (reference sequence). V shed 5 bases, J shed 6 bases, and the junction held 10 bases outside the gene matches. The CDR3 bases are TGTGCCAGCAGCCCGCTGGAGACAGGGCTTCAGCCCCAGCATTTT. Its protein is CASSPLETGLQPQHF.

The chain is built from TRBV30 and TRBJ2-3; 7 bases fit TRBD2. The germline gives CDR1 GTSNPN, CDR2 SVGIG (reference sequence). Trimming at V came to 1 base and at J to 0 bases, leaving 7 bases not matched to a gene. CDR3 length equals 16 residues. The CDR3 loop is CAWSGPSGSSTDTQYF. In DNA form, the CDR3 reads TGTGCCTGGAGTGGACCTAGCGGCTCTAGCACAGATACGCAGTATTTT.

The chain joins TRBV7-8 to TRBJ1-5; D is unresolved. The CDR3 sequence is 15 residues long. Germline CDR1 is SGHVS and CDR2 is FQNEAQ. V lost 0 bases to trimming and J lost 6 bases, with 12 bases between them. CDR3 in amino acids: CASSLAEGLAQPQHF. CDR3 nucleotide sequence: TGTGCCAGCAGCTTAGCGGAGGGTTTGGCTCAGCCCCAGCATTTT.

The rearrangement uses TRBV5-1 and TRBJ2-7; a possible D gene is TRBD1 (6 bases). The CDR3 is made up of 15 amino acids. The V and J ends lost 0 bases and 1 base respectively, with 11 bases between them. Germline CDR1 is SGHRS and CDR2 is YFSETQ. The CDR3 reads CASSLGAGASYEQYF. The CDR3 region has the DNA TGCGCCAGCAGCTTGGGGGCAGGGGCTTCCTACGAGCAGTACTTC.

This sequence joins TRBV4-2 and TRBJ2-1, with D tentatively TRBD2 (5 bases). The CDR3 sequence is 18 residues long. Between the trimmed V and J ends, which lost 0 bases and 8 bases, there was a span of 23 bases. CDR1 and CDR2 (germline): LGHNA, YNFKEQ. CDR3: CASSQESFGRVWMDEQFF. The DNA of the CDR3 is TGTGCCAGCAGCCAAGAAAGTTTCGGGCGGGTCTGGATGGATGAGCAGTTCTTC.

The rearrangement uses TRBV14 and TRBJ2-7; the D gene is possibly TRBD1 (5 bases). CDR1 and CDR2 (germline): SGHDN, FVKESK. Between the trimmed V and J ends, which lost 0 bases and 2 bases, there was a span of 11 bases. This CDR3 is built from 15 residues. Here the CDR3 reads CASSQEGTGPYEQYF. CDR3 DNA: TGTGCCAGCAGCCAAGAAGGTACAGGTCCCTACGAGCAGTACTTC.

The rearrangement joins TRBV6-1 to TRBJ1-2, with no clear D. The germline V gene has CDR1 MNHNS and CDR2 SASEGT. V was trimmed by 3 bases and J by 5 bases, leaving 10 bases between them. The CDR3 sequence is 13 residues long. CDR3 nucleotide sequence: TGTGCCAGCAGTGACGGGAGTACATATGGCTACACCTTC. It specifies CASSDGSTYGYTF.

Of note for this clone: Mismatch with germline at one junction end may stem from a read error. The chain recombines TRBV6-6 with TRBJ1-2, with D possibly matching TRBD1 (5 bases). The CDR3 sequence is 14 residues long. Germline loops: CDR1 MNHNY, CDR2 SVGAGI (reference sequence). The CDR3 spells CAGSYKGANYGYTF. The CDR3 nucleotides are TGTGCCGGCAGTTACAAAGGGGCTAACTATGGCTACACCTTC.